This T cell receptor beta chain was retrieved from a study of T cells after yellow fever vaccination. Study overall: Investigators used CD3, CD45RA, CCR7 and CD95 to sort the EM, EMRA, CM and Tscm memory subsets.

MiXCR, run by TCRdb on the 5' RACE reads, gives a single entry per CDR3 protein. Seen here are about 20,000 distinct CDR3 sequences, roughly 5% observed once, and the top ten hold around 19%. This clonotype was found many times. Findings and limits, study-wide: Re-detected after boosting: most primary clones, approximately 97% of CD4 and roughly 88% of CD8. FACS-sorted repertoires could contain abundant clonotypes contaminating from the bulk population. Among sorted memory subsets on day 0, almost all vaccine-responding clonotypes fell below detection.

The TCR comes from a young man who received the YFV17D yellow fever vaccine. The material was PBMCs, either bulk or a sorted T-cell subset (CD4+, CD8+, memory, or dextramer-sorted; not recorded which), obtained roughly seven weeks after the first yellow fever vaccination.

CDR3: CASSEVAYTEAFF. The CDR3 DNA reads TGTGCCAGCAGCGAAGTGGCATATACTGAAGCTTTCTTT. The chain has TRBV7-9 and TRBJ1-1; D not certain. Trimming stripped 5 bases from V and 5 bases from J, with 12 bases between. Germline V CDR1 and CDR2: SEHNR, FQNEAQ (reference sequence). The CDR3 runs 13 residues.